This TCR beta chain was sequenced during a study of tumor-infiltrating lymphocytes in primary liver carcinoma (dated by TCRdb to about 2017). Describing the broader study: Four or five patients with histopathologically diagnosed primary liver carcinoma underwent surgical resection in China between 2015 and early 2016. The five patients, three men and two women aged 30 to 69 years, had hepatocellular carcinoma (four) or combined HCC and intrahepatic cholangiocarcinoma (one). The tumors of the five patients were staged as T1-T3 N0M0, with maximum diameters ranging from roughly 4 to 11 cm. Samples yielded roughly 3.65 to 7.5 million productive TCRbeta reads; read depth did not differ significantly between tissue types. For each liver tumor, the study sampled five regions along with adjacent normal tissue and blood, and applied TCRbeta repertoire sequencing, expression microarrays and whole-exome sequencing. A total of roughly 35 specimens from 5 patients, comprising some 25 tumor regions, 5 adjacent noncancerous liver tissues and 5 peripheral blood samples, were covered by TCRbeta repertoire sequencing. Reproducibility between technical replicate repertoires was high, with correlation coefficients above 0.95 and mean shared-clone rates approximately 0.91.

TRIzol reagent was used to extract blood RNA from unsorted whole blood, while the DNeasy Blood & Tissue kit provided the germline DNA. At the time of sampling, the patients had chronic HBV infection and had not received any treatment. Before surgery, four milliliters of peripheral blood were collected into K2EDTA tubes. Using a constant-region primer and ProtoScript II reverse transcriptase, TCRbeta-specific cDNA was reverse-transcribed from 500 to 650 ng total RNA. Construction of the TCRbeta libraries relied on three nested rounds of multiplex PCR, following a slightly modified ARM-PCR procedure. Sample barcodes and Illumina adapters were added in a final 25-cycle PCR using Deep VentR polymerase. Before sequencing, amplicons of 200-500 bp were gel-purified using a QIAquick gel extraction kit. TCRbeta amplicons were sequenced on an Illumina HiSeq 2500 with 250-bp paired-end reads. Regarding the original processing steps: To recover full CDR3 sequences, reads were quality-trimmed using Trimmomatic v0.33 and paired reads were then merged using FLASH v1.2.11. V, D and J germline segments were assigned to the rearranged TCRbeta sequences by MiGEC v1.2.1b. VDJtools v1.0.0 computed clonotype statistics and Shannon-Wiener diversity indices. Except for diversity analysis, only each sample's 250 most abundant clonotypes were used in subsequent analyses to reduce sampling bias. The raw public reads went through TCRdb reprocessing: fastp at Q25, MiXCR clone calling, in-frame beta chains kept. A single entry per CDR3 protein holds the most common genes and DNA from its merged rows. In this record, the V and J calls reflect TCRdb's handling and not the investigators' own analysis. The sample has around 210,000 distinct CDR3 sequences on record, less than 70% of them singletons. The top ten clonotypes cover around 7.1% of the sample.

The study at large found these results: Because the samples were bulk and unsorted, CD4+ and CD8+ T cell repertoires could not be compared. Because only the TCR beta chain was sequenced and unpaired alpha chains were not captured, true repertoire diversity is likely underestimated. The top 250 clones made up a significantly larger repertoire fraction in tumors than in blood (p = 0.039). Repertoire overlap was found to be higher between tumor regions (mean roughly 35%) than between tumor-adjacent (around 17%) or tumor-blood (around 14%) pairs, consistent with antigen-driven expansion. The study included only four or five patients, and the authors note findings should be validated in a larger study.

This clonotype was detected ten times or more. It lacks a known antigen. No base-level quality is on record; no much larger clone is a single base apart. This clonotype was obtained from a woman aged 55 to 70 with primary liver carcinoma and hepatitis B virus infection. The source material was peripheral blood.

CDR3 region: CASSHRGTRISINEQFF. At the DNA level, the sequence is TGTGCCAGCAGTCACAGGGGGACTAGAATAAGTATCAATGAGCAGTTCTTC. The chain is assembled from TRBV6-2 or TRBV6-3 and TRBJ2-1; the D segment may tentatively be TRBD1 or TRBD2, each giving 8 matched bases. Trimming takes 5 bases from V and 6 bases from J, and the germline ends sit 23 bases apart. The germline V gene provides CDR1 MNHEY and CDR2 SVGEGT. The CDR3 spans 17 residues, from the cysteine through the phenylalanine. Only the CDR3 portion is preserved as DNA: 51 bases, with reading frame beginning at the first base.